A selection of T cell receptor beta chains follows, all from one sample in a study of PD-1 blockade in mismatch repair-deficient tumors. Produced via immunoSEQ multiplex PCR; TCRdb's table is partial and in-frame only. The sample has about 79,000 clones; 80% to 90% are singletons. The input for sequencing was peripheral blood, taken 44 weeks after starting pembrolizumab. These receptors all stem from an adult with mismatch repair-deficient cancer. Both conserved end residues are part of each CDR3. The D gene is left open where the match is weak. Expanded clones are given a class, and other clones once, few, many or no size at all.

j_gene	v_gene	len	d_gene	abundance	CDR3nt	CDR3aa
TRBJ1-1	TRBV28	14	NA	NA	TGTGCCACTCTAAAGGATCTTCGAAACACTGAAGCTTTCTTT	CATLKDLRNTEAFF
TRBJ1-2	TRBV29-1	13	NA	NA	TGCAGCGTTCGGACAGCAACTAACTATGGCTACACCTTC	CSVRTATNYGYTF
TRBJ2-7	TRBV9	14	NA	NA	TGTGCCAGCAGCGTAGGGACAGTTCCCTACGAGCAGTACTTC	CASSVGTVPYEQYF
TRBJ2-5	TRBV12-5	15	TRBD2	NA	TGTGCTAGTGGTTCCCGGCTAGCGGGAGCAGAGACCCAGTACTTC	CASGSRLAGAETQYF
TRBJ1-6	TRBV7-3	13	NA	once	TGTGCCAGCAGACGAGCAGTGGGTTCACCCCTCCACTTT	CASRRAVGSPLHF
TRBJ2-7	TRBV19	13	NA	NA	TGTGCCAGTGGCAATAGGGGATCCTACGAGCAGTACTTC	CASGNRGSYEQYF
TRBJ1-2	TRBV4-2	14	TRBD1	NA	TGTGCCAGCAGCCAAGCGGGGACAGCGGGGGGCTACACCTTC	CASSQAGTAGGYTF
TRBJ1-2	TRBV30	15	NA	NA	TGTGCCTGGTTTCCACTCTCCCGGGGGAATCATGGCTACACCTTC	CAWFPLSRGNHGYTF
TRBJ2-7	TRBV9	15	NA	once	TGTGCCAGCAGCGTAGCTACCGGGACTCCTTACGAGCAGTACTTC	CASSVATGTPYEQYF
TRBJ2-1	TRBV19	15	TRBD2	NA	TGTGCCAGTAGAGAACTAGCGGGAGTTGGGAATGAGCAGTTCTTC	CASRELAGVGNEQFF
TRBJ2-7	TRBV7-2	14	TRBD2	NA	TGTGCCAGCAGCTTACCGACTAGCAGCTACGAGCAGTACTTC	CASSLPTSSYEQYF
TRBJ2-7	TRBV5-1	12	NA	NA	TGCGCCAGCAGCGCCACGGCGGGTGAGCAGTACTTC	CASSATAGEQYF
TRBJ2-2	TRBV5-6	13	TRBD2	NA	TGTGCCATTAGCGGGAAAGGCACCGGGGAGCTGTTTTTT	CAISGKGTGELFF
TRBJ2-7	TRBV9	14	TRBD1	NA	TGTGCCAGCAGCGTAGGGGACAGCACCTACGAGCAGTACTTC	CASSVGDSTYEQYF
TRBJ2-1	TRBV7-9	15	NA	NA	TGTGCCAGCAGCCCACTAGGGGTCCCTTACAATGAGCAGTTCTTC	CASSPLGVPYNEQFF
TRBJ2-2	TRBV11-1	14	NA	few	TGTGCCAGCAGCCTGGGGGCAGAGCCCGGGGAGCTGTTTTTT	CASSLGAEPGELFF
TRBJ2-1	TRBV19	13	NA	once	TGTGCCAGTAGTGTAACAGGGCCCGGTGAGCAGTTCTTC	CASSVTGPGEQFF
TRBJ2-2	TRBV21-1	12	NA	NA	TGTGCCAGGACAGGGTTTCCCGGGGAGCTGTTTTTT	CARTGFPGELFF
TRBJ2-2	TRBV5-1	15	NA	NA	TGCGCCAGCAGCTTGGCCGGTTTGGGGACCGGGGAGCTGTTTTTT	CASSLAGLGTGELFF
TRBJ2-3	TRBV2	15	TRBD1	NA	TGTGCCAGCAGCCCCGGGACAGCTAGCACAGATACGCAGTATTTT	CASSPGTASTDTQYF
TRBJ1-1	TRBV11-2	13	TRBD1	medium-sized	TGTGCCAGCACTATTCGACAGGGGTCGGAGGCTTTCTTT	CASTIRQGSEAFF
TRBJ1-2	TRBV4-2	15	TRBD1	NA	TGTGCCAGCAGCCAAGTAGACAGGGAAAACTATGGCTACACCTTC	CASSQVDRENYGYTF
TRBJ2-7	TRBV7-9	13	NA	few	TGTGCCAGCAGCTCCAAAGGGGGGCACGAGCAGTACTTC	CASSSKGGHEQYF
TRBJ1-3	TRBV6-5	16	NA	NA	TGTGCCAGCAGTTACTCCCAGGGGACCTCTGGAAACACCATATATTTT	CASSYSQGTSGNTIYF